This TCR beta chain was identified in a study of breast tumors, draining lymph nodes, adjacent tissues. Per the germline V gene, CDR1 is SGHNT and CDR2 is YYREEE (reference sequence). The germline V and J ends were trimmed by 0 bases and 3 bases, with 9 bases remaining between them. The CDR3 is 15 amino acids. Study findings and constraints: Most tumor T cells seemingly derive from lymph node, then expand in tumor. Compared with basal-like, luminal-like tumors shared significantly more repertoire with nontumor tissue. Compared with lymph nodes, tumors were less diverse; compared with nontumor tissue, more.

TCRdb re-called the multiplex PCR reads with MiXCR, one entry per CDR3 protein. The table includes some 200,000 distinct CDR3 sequences, roughly 31% detected once. The lymph nodes were axillary draining lymph nodes from breast cancer patients. Concerning this clonotype itself: Antigen specificity is unknown. A much larger clone sits a single nucleotide away, making a read error possible.

The sequence was collected from a female donor with breast cancer. Some clones in this sample may be carry-over from other donors' samples. V usage is TRBV5-4 and J usage is TRBJ2-2; D not certain. The specimen sequenced was axillary lymph node tissue. In nucleotides, the CDR3 is TGTGCCAGCAGCTTGGCGGGCACGCACACCGGGGAGCTGTTTTTT. Amino acid sequence: CASSLAGTHTGELFF.